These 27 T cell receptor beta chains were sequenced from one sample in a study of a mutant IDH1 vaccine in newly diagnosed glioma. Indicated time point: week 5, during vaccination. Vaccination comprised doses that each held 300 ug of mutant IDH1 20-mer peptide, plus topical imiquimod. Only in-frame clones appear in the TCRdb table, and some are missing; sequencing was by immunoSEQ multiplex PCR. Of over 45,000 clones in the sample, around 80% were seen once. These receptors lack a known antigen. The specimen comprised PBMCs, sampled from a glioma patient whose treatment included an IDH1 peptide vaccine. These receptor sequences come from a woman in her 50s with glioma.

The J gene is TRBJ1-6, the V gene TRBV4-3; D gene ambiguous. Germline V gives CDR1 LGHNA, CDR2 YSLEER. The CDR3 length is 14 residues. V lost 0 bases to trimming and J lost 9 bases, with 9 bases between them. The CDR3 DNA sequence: TGCGCCAGCAGCCAAGATTCGGGTAGTTCACCCCTCCACTTT. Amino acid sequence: CASSQDSGSSPLHF.

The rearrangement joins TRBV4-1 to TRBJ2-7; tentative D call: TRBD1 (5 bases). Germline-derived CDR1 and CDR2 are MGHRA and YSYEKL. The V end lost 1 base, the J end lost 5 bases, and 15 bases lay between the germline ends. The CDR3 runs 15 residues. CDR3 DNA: TGCGCCAGCAGCCAAGGATTTGGGGCGTCCGACGAGCAGTACTTC. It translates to CASSQGFGASDEQYF.

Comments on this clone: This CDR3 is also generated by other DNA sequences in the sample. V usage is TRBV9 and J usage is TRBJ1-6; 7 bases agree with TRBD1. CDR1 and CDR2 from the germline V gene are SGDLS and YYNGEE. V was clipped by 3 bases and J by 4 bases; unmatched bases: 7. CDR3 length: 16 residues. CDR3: CASSATGEGYNSPLHF. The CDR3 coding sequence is TGTGCCAGCAGCGCCACAGGGGAGGGGTATAATTCACCCCTCCACTTT.

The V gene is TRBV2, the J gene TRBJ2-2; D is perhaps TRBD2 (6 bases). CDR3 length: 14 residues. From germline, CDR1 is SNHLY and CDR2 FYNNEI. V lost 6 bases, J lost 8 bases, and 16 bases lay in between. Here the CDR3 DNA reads TGTGCCAGCAGAGCCCGACTAGTAGGGGGGGAGCTGTTTTTT. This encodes CASRARLVGGELFF. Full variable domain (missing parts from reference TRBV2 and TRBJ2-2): EPEVTQTPSHQVTQMGQEVILRCVPISNHLYFYWYRQILGQKVEFLVSFYNNEISEKSEIFDDQFSVERPDGSNFTLKIRSTKLEDSAMYFCASRARLVGGELFFGEGSRLTVL.

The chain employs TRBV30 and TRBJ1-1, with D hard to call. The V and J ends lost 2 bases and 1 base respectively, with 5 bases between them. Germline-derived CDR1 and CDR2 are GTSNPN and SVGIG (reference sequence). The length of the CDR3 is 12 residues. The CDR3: CAWSPQNTEAFF. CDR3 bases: TGTGCCTGGAGTCCCCAGAACACTGAAGCTTTCTTT.

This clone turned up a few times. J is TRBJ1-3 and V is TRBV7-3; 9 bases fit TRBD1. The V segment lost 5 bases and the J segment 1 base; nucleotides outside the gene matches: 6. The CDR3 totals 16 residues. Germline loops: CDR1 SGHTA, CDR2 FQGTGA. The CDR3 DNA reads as TGTGCCAGCAGCCAAATCGGGACAGGGTCTGGAAACACCATATATTTT. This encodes CASSQIGTGSGNTIYF.

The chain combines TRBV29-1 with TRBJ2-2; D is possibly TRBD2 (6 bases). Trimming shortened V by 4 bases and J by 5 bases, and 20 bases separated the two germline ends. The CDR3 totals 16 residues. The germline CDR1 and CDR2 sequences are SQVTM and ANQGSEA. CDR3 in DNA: TGCAGCGTTGGAGGAGGGCTCCCATTCGGGACCGGGGAGCTGTTTTTT. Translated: CSVGGGLPFGTGELFF.

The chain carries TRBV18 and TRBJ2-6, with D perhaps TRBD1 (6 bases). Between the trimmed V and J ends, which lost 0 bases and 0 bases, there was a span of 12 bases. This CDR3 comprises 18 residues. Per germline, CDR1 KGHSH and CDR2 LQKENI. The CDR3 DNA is TGTGCCAGCTCACCACCGGGGACACTAACCTCTGGGGCCAACGTCCTGACTTTC. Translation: CASSPPGTLTSGANVLTF.

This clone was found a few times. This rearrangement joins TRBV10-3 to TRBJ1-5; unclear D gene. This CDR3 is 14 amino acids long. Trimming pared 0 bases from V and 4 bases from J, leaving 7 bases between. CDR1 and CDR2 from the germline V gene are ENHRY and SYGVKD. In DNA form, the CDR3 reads TGTGCCATCAGTGAGTCACGGGGTAATCAGCCCCAGCATTTT. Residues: CAISESRGNQPQHF.

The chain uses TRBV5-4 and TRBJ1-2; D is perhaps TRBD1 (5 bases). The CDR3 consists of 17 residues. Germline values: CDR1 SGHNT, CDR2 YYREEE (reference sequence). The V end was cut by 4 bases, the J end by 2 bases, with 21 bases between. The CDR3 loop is CASSPKQRQPLNYGYTF. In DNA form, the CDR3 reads TGTGCCAGCAGCCCGAAGCAGAGACAGCCTCTAAACTATGGCTACACCTTC.

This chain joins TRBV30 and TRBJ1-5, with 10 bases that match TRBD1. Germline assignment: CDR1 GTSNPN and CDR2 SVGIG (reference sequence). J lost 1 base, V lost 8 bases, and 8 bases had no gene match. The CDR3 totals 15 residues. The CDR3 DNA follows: TGTGCCATAAGCGTGGACAGGGGGAGCAATCAGCCCCAGCATTTT. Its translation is CAISVDRGSNQPQHF.

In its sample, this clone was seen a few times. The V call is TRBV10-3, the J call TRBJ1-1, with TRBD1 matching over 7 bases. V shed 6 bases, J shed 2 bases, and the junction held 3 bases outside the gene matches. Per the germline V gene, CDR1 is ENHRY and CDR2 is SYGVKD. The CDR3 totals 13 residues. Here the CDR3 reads CAIRGQLNTEAFF. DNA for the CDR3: TGTGCCATCAGGGGACAGCTAAACACTGAAGCTTTCTTT.

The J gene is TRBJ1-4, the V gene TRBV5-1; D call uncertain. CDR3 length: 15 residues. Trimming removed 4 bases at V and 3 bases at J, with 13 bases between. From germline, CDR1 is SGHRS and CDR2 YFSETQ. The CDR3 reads CASSGGPGANEKLFF. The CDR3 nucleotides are TGCGCCAGCAGCGGCGGGCCAGGTGCTAATGAAAAACTGTTTTTT.

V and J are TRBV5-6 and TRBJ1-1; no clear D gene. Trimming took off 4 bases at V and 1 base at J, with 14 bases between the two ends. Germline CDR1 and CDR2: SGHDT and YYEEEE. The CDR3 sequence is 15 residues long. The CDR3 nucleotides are TGTGCCAGCAGCGGTACAGATTTAGGGAACACTGAAGCTTTCTTT. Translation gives CASSGTDLGNTEAFF.

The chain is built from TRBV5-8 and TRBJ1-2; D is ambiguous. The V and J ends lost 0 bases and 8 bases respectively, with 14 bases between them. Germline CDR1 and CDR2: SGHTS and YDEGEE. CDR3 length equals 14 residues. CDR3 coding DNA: TGTGCCAGCAGCTTGGAGGTCCGGGAGCGGGGCTACACCTTC. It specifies CASSLEVRERGYTF.

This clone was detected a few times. The CDR3 is CASSRTNVLTF. In nucleotides, the CDR3 is TGTGCCAGCAGCAGGACCAACGTCCTGACTTTC. This sequence joins TRBV2 and TRBJ2-6; D not resolved. The CDR3 totals 11 residues. From germline, CDR1 is SNHLY and CDR2 FYNNEI. The germline V and J ends were trimmed by 6 bases and 8 bases, with 5 bases remaining between them.

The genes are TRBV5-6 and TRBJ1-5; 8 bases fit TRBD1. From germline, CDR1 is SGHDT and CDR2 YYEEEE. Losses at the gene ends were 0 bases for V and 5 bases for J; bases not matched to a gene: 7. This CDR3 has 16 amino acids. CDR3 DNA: TGTGCCAGCAGCTTGGGGTCCGGACAGGGACATCAGCCCCAGCATTTT. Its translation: CASSLGSGQGHQPQHF.

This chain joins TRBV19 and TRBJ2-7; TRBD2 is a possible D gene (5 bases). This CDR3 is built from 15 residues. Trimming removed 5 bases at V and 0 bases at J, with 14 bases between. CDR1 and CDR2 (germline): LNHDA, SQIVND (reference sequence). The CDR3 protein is CASSVERIPSYEQYF. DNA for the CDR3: TGTGCCAGTAGTGTGGAGCGGATACCCTCCTACGAGCAGTACTTC.

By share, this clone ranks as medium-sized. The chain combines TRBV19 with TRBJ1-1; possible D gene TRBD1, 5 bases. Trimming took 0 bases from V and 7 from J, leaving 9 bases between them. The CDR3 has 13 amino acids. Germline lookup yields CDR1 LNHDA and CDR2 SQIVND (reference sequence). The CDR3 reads CASSIEGRGEAFF. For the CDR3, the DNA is TGTGCCAGTAGTATAGAAGGAAGGGGTGAAGCTTTCTTT.

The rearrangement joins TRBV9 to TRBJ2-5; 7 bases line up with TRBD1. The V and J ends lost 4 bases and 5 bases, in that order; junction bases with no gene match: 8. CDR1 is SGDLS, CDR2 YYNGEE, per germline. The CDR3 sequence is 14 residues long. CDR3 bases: TGTGCCAGCAGCCCCAGACAGGGAAGGGAGACCCAGTACTTC. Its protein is CASSPRQGRETQYF.

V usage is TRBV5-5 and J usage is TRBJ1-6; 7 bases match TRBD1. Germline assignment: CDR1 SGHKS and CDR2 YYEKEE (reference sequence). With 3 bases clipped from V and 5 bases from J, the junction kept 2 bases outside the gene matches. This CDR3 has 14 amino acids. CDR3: CASSSGTDNSPLHF. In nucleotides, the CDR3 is TGTGCCAGCAGCTCCGGGACAGATAATTCACCCCTCCACTTT.

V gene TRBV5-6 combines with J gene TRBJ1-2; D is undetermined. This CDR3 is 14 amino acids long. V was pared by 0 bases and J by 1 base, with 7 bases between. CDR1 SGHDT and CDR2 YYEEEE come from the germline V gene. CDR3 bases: TGTGCCAGCAGCTTGGGAGGGCGTAACTATGGCTACACCTTC. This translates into CASSLGGRNYGYTF.

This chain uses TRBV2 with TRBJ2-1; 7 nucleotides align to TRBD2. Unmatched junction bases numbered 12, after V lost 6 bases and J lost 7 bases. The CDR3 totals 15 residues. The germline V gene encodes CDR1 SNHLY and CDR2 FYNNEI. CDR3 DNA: TGTGCCAGCAGCGTAACCGGGCGCGGGGGTAATGAGCAGTTCTTC. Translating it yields CASSVTGRGGNEQFF.

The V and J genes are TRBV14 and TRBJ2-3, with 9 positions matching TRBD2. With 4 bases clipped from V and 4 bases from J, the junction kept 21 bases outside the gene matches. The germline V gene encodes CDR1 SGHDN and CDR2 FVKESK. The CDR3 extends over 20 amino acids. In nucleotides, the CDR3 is TGTGCCAGCAGCCTCATCTCAGGCGGGGGGGCCCCCATAAGGCCAGATACGCAGTATTTT. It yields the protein CASSLISGGGAPIRPDTQYF.

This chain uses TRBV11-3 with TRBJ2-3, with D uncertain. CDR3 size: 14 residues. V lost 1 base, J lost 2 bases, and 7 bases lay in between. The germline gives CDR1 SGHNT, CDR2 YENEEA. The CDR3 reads CASSLAQYTDTQYF. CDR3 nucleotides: TGTGCCAGCAGCTTAGCCCAATACACAGATACGCAGTATTTT.

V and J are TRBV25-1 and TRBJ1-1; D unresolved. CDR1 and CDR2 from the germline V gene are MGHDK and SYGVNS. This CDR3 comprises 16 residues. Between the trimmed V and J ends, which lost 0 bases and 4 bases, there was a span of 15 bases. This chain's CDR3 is CASSEYRAADSTEAFF. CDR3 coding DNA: TGTGCCAGCAGTGAATATAGGGCCGCCGATAGCACTGAAGCTTTCTTT. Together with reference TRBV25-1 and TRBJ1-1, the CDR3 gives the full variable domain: EADIYQTPRYLVIGTGKKITLECSQTMGHDKMYWYQQDPGMELHLIHYSYGVNSTEKGDLSSESTVSRIRTEHFPLTLESARPSHTSQYLCASSEYRAADSTEAFFGQGTRLTVV.

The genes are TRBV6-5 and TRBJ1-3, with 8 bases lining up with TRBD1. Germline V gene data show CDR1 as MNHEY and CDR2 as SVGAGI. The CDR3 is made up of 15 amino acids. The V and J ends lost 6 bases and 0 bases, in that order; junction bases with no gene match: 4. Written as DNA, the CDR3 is TGTGCCAGCAGCAGAACAGGGGGCTCTGGAAACACCATATATTTT. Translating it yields CASSRTGGSGNTIYF.